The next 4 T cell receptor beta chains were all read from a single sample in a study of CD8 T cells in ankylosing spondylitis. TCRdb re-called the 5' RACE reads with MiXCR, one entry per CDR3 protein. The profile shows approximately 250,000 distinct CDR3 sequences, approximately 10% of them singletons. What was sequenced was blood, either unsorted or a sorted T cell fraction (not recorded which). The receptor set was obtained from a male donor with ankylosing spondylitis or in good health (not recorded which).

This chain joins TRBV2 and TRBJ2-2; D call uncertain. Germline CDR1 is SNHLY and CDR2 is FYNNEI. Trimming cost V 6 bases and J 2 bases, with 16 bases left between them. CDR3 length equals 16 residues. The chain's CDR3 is CASRVRLGGNTGELFF. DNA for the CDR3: TGTGCCAGCAGGGTCCGACTGGGCGGCAACACCGGGGAGCTGTTTTTT. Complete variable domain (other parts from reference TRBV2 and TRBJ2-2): EPEVTQTPSHQVTQMGQEVILRCVPISNHLYFYWYRQILGQKVEFLVSFYNNEISEKSEIFDDQFSVERPDGSNFTLKIRSTKLEDSAMYFCASRVRLGGNTGELFFGEGSRLTVL.

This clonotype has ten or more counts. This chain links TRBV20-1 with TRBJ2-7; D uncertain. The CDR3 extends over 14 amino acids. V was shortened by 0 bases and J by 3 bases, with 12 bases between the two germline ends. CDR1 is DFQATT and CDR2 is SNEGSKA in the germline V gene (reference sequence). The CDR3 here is CSARDPNTYYEQYF. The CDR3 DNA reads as TGCAGTGCTAGAGACCCTAACACCTACTACGAGCAGTACTTC.

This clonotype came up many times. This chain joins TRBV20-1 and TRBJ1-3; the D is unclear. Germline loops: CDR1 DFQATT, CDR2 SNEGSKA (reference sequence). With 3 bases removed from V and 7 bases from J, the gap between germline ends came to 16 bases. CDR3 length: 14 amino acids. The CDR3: CSAREGVVGNTIYF. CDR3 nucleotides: TGCAGTGCTAGGGAGGGAGTCGTGGGGAACACCATATATTTT.

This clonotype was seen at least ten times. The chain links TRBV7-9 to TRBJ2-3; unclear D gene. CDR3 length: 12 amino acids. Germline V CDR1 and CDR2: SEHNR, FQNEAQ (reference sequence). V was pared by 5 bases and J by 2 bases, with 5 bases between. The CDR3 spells CASSRFTDTQYF. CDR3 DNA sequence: TGTGCCAGCAGCAGATTCACAGATACGCAGTATTTT.